This T cell receptor beta chain was recovered during a study of response to subunit inactivated influenza vaccine (dated by TCRdb to the late 2010s). Looking at the study overall: To follow how T cells responded to a trivalent subunit inactivated influenza vaccine, the researchers relied on deep quantitative profiling of the T cell receptor repertoire. The research as a whole found: According to the authors, only a limited number of new T cells may be recruited by each seasonal influenza vaccination.

In its sample, this clonotype was seen a few times. It lacks a known antigen. It has no much larger one-base neighbor in the sample; base qualities were not kept. Library construction relied on RT-PCR. TCRdb lists the instrument as Illumina HiSeq 2500. TCRdb reprocessing: public reads trimmed at Q25 with fastp, clones called with MiXCR, in-frame beta chains kept. Each record represents a unique CDR3 protein, reported with the most common genes and DNA among its rows. The sample includes about 500,000 distinct CDR3 sequences, with approximately 15% observed a single time. The top ten clones comprise approximately 3% of the sample. The germline V gene encodes CDR1 SEHNR and CDR2 FQNEAQ (reference sequence). The CDR3 holds 17 amino acids from the cysteine to the phenylalanine. Just the 51-base CDR3 DNA is kept, in frame starting at base 1. Germline trimming amounts to 1 base on V and 0 bases on J, with 5 as the count of junction bases outside the gene matches.

Sequencing was performed on CD4+ T cells sorted from PBMCs, taken less than 30 months after vaccination. The sequence derives from a man in his fifties or sixties who received an inactivated influenza vaccine. Donor details come from another sample of the same person, matched by shared clones. The sequence is built from TRBV7-9 and TRBJ2-7; 11 bases in the junction line up with TRBD2. The CDR3 has the sequence CASSLGLAGISSYEQYF. The DNA sequence is as follows: TGTGCCAGCAGCTTAGGACTAGCGGGGATCAGCTCCTACGAGCAGTACTTC.